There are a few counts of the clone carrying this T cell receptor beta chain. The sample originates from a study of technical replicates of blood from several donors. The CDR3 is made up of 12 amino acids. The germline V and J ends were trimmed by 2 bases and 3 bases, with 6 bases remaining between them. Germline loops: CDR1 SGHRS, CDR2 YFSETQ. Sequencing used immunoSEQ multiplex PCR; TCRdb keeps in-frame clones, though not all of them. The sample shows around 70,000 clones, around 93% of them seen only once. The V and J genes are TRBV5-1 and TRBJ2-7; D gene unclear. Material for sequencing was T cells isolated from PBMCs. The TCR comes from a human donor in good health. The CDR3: CASSFYGYEQYF. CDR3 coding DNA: TGCGCCAGCAGCTTTTACGGCTACGAGCAGTACTTC.